This TCR beta chain was obtained from a study of T cell responses to AZD1222 COVID-19 vaccine. Germline V gives CDR1 SGHNT, CDR2 YENEEA. The CDR3 consists of 13 residues. J lost 10 bases, V lost 5 bases, and 9 bases had no gene match. TCRdb keeps only in-frame clones here, not all; method: immunoSEQ multiplex PCR. The sample lists roughly 160,000 clones; over 85% were seen once. As for this clone: Antigen specificity is unknown.

Findings of the study overall: CD4 TCRs covered the whole spike, strongest at regions 160-218 and 743-854. Nearly half of the spike-specific TCRs reportedly recognize variant regions that carry no mutations. The sample set comprised mostly white British donors with more females, and clonal diversity was possibly underestimated.

The specimen comprised peripheral blood, sampled on day 0 of AZD1222 vaccination. The TCR originated in an adult in good health. The V call is TRBV11-3, the J call TRBJ1-1; 8 bases are a match to TRBD1. The CDR3 coding sequence is TGTGCCAGCAGCCCTACCCGGACAGGGCGAGCTTTCTTT. Translated, it gives CASSPTRTGRAFF.